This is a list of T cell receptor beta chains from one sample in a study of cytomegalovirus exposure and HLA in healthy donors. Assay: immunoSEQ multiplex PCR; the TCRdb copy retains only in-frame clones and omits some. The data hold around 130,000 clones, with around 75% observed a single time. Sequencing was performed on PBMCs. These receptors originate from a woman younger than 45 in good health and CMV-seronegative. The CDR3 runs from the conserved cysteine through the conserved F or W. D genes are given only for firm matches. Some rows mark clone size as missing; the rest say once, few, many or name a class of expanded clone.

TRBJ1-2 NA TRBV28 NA TGTGCCAGCAGTTTACGCCTCGGGACATACTATGGCTACACCTTC CASSLRLGTYYGYTF
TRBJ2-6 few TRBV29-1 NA TGCAGCGTTGTTTTCTGGGGGGACTCTGGGGCCAACGTCCTGACTTTC CSVVFWGDSGANVLTF
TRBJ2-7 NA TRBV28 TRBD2 TGTGCCACCAAGACTCCTAGCGGGAGGTACTACGAGCAGTACTTC CATKTPSGRYYEQYF
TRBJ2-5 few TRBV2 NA TGTGCCAGCAGTGACGTAACGGGACTCCAAGAGACCCAGTACTTC CASSDVTGLQETQYF
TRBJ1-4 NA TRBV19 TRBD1 TGTGCCAGTAGTAAAGCCGGGACAGTTGGAAAACTGTTTTTT CASSKAGTVGKLFF
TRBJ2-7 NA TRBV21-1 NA TGTGCCAGCAGCCTCGGACAGGACTCCTACGAGCAGTACTTC CASSLGQDSYEQYF
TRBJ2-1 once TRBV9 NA TGTGCCAGCAGCCCAAGGGGGTCTCGCGGGAGCTCCTACAATGAGCAGTTCTTC CASSPRGSRGSSYNEQFF
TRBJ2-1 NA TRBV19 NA TGTGCCAGTAGTTCCAGGGGCTCCTACAATGAGCAGTTCTTC CASSSRGSYNEQFF
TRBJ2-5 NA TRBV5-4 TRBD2 TGTGCCAGCAGCCAGAATTCCGGGACTAGCGGCCTCCTGGCCCAGTACTTC CASSQNSGTSGLLAQYF
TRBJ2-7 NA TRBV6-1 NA TGTGCCAGCACCCCTGCCCTAGGACAGTCCTACGAGCAGTACTTC CASTPALGQSYEQYF
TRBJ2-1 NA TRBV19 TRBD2 TGTGCCAGTAGTACCGGACTAGCAGGTGGTGAGCAGTTCTTC CASSTGLAGGEQFF
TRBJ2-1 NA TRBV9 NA TGTGCCAGCAGCCCCGGACTCGTTTCCCTTTGCGAGCAGTTCTTC CASSPGLVSLCEQFF
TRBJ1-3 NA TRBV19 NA TGTGCCAGTAGTTGGGGGCCTGGAAACACCATATATTTT CASSWGPGNTIYF
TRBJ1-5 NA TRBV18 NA TGTGCCAGCTCACCGATACAGGGAACGGATCAGCCCCAGCATTTT CASSPIQGTDQPQHF
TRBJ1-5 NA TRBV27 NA TGTGCCAGCAGCACCACAGGCGTTGATCAGCCCCAGCATTTT CASSTTGVDQPQHF
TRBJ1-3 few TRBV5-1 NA TGCGCCAGCAGCTTGGGGGGAGCGGGAAACACCATATATTTT CASSLGGAGNTIYF
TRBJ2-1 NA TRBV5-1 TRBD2 TGCGCCAGCAGCGAGCTACTAGCGGGGGGCGAGCAGTTCTTC CASSELLAGGEQFF
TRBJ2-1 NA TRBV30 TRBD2 TGTGCCCACCACTCGCTAGCGGGAGTTTCTAGGTACAATGAGCAGTTCTTC CAHHSLAGVSRYNEQFF
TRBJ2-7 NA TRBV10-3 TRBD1 TGTGCCATCAAGGGGGCAAGCGAGCAGTACTTC CAIKGASEQYF
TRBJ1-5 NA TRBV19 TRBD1 TGTGCCAGTAGGGGGACAGTCAATCAGCCCCAGCATTTT CASRGTVNQPQHF
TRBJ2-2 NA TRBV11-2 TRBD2 TGTGCCAGCAGCTTACTAGCGGGGGGGGCCACCGGGGAGCTGTTTTTT CASSLLAGGATGELFF
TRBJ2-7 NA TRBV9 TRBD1 TGTGCCAGCAGCGTAGAGAGGAGGGGGACAGGGGGGAACTACGAGCAGTACTTC CASSVERRGTGGNYEQYF